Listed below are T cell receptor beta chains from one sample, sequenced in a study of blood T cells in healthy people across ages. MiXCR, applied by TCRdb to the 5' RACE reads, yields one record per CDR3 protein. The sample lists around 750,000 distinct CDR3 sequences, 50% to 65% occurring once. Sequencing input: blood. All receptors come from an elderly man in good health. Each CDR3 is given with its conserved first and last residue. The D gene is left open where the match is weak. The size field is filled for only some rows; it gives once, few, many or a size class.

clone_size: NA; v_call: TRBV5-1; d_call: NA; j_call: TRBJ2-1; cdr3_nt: TGCGCCAGCAGCTTGCGGGGTCCAGGGGTGAACAATGAGCAGTTCTTC; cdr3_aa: CASSLRGPGVNNEQFF
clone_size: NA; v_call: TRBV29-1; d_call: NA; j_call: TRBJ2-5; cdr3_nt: TGCAGCGTTGATGGTCAGGGTTCCTACAATGAGCAGTACTTC; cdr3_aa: CSVDGQGSYNEQYF
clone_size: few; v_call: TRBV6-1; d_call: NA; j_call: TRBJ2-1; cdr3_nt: TGTGCCAGCAGTCAACGGGGGCTCACGGGACTACTAAACTACAATGAGCAGTTCTTC; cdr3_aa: CASSQRGLTGLLNYNEQFF
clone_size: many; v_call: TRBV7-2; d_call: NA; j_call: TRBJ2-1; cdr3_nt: TGTGCCAGCAGCTTAGCAGGGGCCTCTTACAATGAGCAGTTCTTC; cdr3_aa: CASSLAGASYNEQFF
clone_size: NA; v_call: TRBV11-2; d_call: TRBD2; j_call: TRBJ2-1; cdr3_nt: TGTGCCAGCAGCTTACTCAGAGGACGGGAGGCCCATGAGCAGTTCTTC; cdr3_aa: CASSLLRGREAHEQFF
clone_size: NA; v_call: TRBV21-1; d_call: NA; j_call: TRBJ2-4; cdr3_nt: TGTGCCAGCAGCACCCGAGCTAGCGGGAGTATAAACATTCAGTACTTC; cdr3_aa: CASSTRASGSINIQYF
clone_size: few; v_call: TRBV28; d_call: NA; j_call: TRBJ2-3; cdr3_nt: TGTGCCAGCAGCTCCCCAGCGGAGGTCCGGTATGGTACGCAGTATTTT; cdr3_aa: CASSSPAEVRYGTQYF
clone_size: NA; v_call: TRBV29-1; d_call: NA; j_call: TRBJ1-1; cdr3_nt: TGCAGCGTTGGGGTGACTGAAGCTTTCTTT; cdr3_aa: CSVGVTEAFF
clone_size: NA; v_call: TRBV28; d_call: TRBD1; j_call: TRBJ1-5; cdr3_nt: TGTGCCAGCAGTGCGCCCGGGACAGGGGGTCAGCCCCAGCATTTT; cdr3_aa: CASSAPGTGGQPQHF
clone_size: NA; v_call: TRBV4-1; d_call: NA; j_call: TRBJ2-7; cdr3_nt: TGCGCCAGCAGCCAAGAACAGGGTACCTTGCTGTCCGAGCAGTACTTC; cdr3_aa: CASSQEQGTLLSEQYF
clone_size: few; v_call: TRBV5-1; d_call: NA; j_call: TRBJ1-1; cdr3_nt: TGCGCCAGCAGCTTAGACAGGTCGGGGACTGAAGCTTTCTTT; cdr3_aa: CASSLDRSGTEAFF
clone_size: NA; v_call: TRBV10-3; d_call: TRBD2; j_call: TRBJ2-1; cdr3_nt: TGTGCCATCAGTGCTCGCACGGGAGGGCTGGACAATGAGCAGTTCTTC; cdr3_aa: CAISARTGGLDNEQFF
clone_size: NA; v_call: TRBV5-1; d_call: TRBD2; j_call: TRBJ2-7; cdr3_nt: TGCGCCAGCAGCTTGGTCCCGGGACTAGCGGGAGGGACCTCCTACAATGAGCAGTACTTC; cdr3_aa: CASSLVPGLAGGTSYNEQYF
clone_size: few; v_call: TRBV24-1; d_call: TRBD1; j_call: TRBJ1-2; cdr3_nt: TGTGCCACCAGTGACCGTGCCGGGACAGTCTATGGCTACACCTTC; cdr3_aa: CATSDRAGTVYGYTF
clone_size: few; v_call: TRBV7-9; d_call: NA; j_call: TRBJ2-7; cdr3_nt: TGTGCCAGCAGCCCGGGGGTTTCCGGCGACGAGCAGTACTTC; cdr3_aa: CASSPGVSGDEQYF
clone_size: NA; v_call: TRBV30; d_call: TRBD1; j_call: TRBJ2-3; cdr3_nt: TGTGCCTGGAGTGGGGACAGATACGCGTATTTT; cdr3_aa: CAWSGDRYAYF
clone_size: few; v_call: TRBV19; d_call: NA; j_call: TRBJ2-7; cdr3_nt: TGTGCCAGTCAAACCAATTGGGGCTCCTACGAGCAGTACTTC; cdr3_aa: CASQTNWGSYEQYF
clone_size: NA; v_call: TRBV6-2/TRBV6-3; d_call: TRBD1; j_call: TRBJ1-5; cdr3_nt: TGTGCCAGCAGTCTGTTGGGACAGGGGGCTTTTAGCAATCAGCCCCAGCATTTT; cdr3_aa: CASSLLGQGAFSNQPQHF
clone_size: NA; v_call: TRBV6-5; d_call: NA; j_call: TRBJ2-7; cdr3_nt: TGTGCCAGCAGTTATCCCGGAGGGGGAGCGCTGCAAACCTACGAGCAGTACTTC; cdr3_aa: CASSYPGGGALQTYEQYF
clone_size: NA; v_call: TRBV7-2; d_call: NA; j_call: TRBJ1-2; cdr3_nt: TGTGCCAGCAGCTCGGACAGTATATATGGCTACACCTTC; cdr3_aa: CASSSDSIYGYTF
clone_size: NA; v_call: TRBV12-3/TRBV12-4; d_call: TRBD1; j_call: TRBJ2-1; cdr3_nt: TGTGCCAGCAGTTCGACAGGGATGGCCACAAGCTCCTACAATGAGCAGTTCTTC; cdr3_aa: CASSSTGMATSSYNEQFF
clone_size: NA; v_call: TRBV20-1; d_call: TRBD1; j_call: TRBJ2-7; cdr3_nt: TGCAGTGCTAGCTTGGACAGGGCCGCCTACGAGCAGTACTTC; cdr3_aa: CSASLDRAAYEQYF
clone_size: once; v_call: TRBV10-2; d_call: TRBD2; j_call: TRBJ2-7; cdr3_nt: TGCGCCAGCAGAGAAGCGGGAGCGGGCGAGCAGTACTTC; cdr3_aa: CASREAGAGEQYF
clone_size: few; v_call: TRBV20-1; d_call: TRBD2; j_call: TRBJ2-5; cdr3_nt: TGCAGTGCAGAGGGGAGCGGGACTGGAGAGACCCAGTACTTC; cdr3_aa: CSAEGSGTGETQYF
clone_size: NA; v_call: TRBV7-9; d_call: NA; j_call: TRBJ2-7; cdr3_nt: TGTGCCAGCAGCTTGGCGCAGGGGTTCTCCTACGAGCAGTACTTC; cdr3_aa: CASSLAQGFSYEQYF
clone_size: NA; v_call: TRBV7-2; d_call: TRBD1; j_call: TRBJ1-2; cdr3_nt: TGTGCCAGCAGCTTAGTTCCGGGACAGATCTATGGCTACACCTTC; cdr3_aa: CASSLVPGQIYGYTF
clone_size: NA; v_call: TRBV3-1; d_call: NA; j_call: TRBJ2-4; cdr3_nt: TGTGCCAGCAGCCTCTTACTAGCCAAAAACATTCAGTACTTC; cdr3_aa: CASSLLLAKNIQYF
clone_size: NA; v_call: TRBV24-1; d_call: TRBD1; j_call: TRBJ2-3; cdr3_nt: TGTGCCACCAGTGATCCAAGGACAGGGCACAGAGACGCGTATTTT; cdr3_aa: CATSDPRTGHRDAYF
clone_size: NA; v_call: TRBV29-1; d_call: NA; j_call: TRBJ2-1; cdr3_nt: TGCAGCGTTGATCTTATGGGCAATGAGCAGTTCTTC; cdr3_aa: CSVDLMGNEQFF
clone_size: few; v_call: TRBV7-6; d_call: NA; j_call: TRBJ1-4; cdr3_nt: TGTGCCAGCAGCTTAGCGCTACAGCATAATGAAAAACTGTTTTTT; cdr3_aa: CASSLALQHNEKLFF
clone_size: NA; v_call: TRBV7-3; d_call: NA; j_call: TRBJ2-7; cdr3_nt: TGTGCCAGCAGCTCAGACGGGCGGAAGAGCTCCTACAATGAGCAGTACTTC; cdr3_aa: CASSSDGRKSSYNEQYF
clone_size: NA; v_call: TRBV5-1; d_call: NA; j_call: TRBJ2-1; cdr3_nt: TGCGCCAGCAGCTTGGGGCCAGCCTTAGGGCAGTTCTTC; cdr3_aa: CASSLGPALGQFF
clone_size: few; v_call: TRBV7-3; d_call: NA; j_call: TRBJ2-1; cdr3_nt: TGTGCCAGCAGCAAAAGTCAGAGCTCCTACAATGAGCAGTTCTTC; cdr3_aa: CASSKSQSSYNEQFF
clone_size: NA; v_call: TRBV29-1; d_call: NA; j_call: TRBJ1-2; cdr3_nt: TGCAGCGTTGTCAGCCCGGGCGACTATGGCTACACCTTC; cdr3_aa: CSVVSPGDYGYTF
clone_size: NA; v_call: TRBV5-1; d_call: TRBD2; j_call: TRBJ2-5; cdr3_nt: TGCGCCAGCAGCCCACCGACTAGCGGGGGAACGGGTGAGCAGTACTTC; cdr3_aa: CASSPPTSGGTGEQYF